The T cell receptor beta chain described here comes from a study of blood T cell repertoires in COVID-19. Germline lookup yields CDR1 SEHNR and CDR2 FQNEAQ (reference sequence). The CDR3 loop spans 14 amino acids. The trim removed 5 bases at V and 2 bases at J, leaving 5 bases unmatched. Clinical histories supplied by participants themselves formed the basis of cohort assignment. Symptom resolution, clearance, or two negative PCRs marked donors in Cohort 3 as recovered. Authors' methods: Amplification with reference gene primers provided the estimates of nucleated cell counts. Clones were read by immunoSEQ multiplex PCR, and TCRdb kept only the in-frame ones, dropping some. V, J and clone size are those of that table, while D and trimming were read from the DNA. The profile shows some 150,000 clones, approximately 78% of them singletons.

The receptor was derived from a woman between 45 and 65 years old who had recovered from COVID-19. The chain combines TRBV7-9 with TRBJ1-2; 7 bases match TRBD1. The sequenced sample consisted of PBMCs or T cells enriched from blood (not recorded which). In nucleotides, the CDR3 is TGTGCCAGCAGCCAACAACAGGGGAACTATGGCTACACCTTC. Translation gives CASSQQQGNYGYTF.